This TCR beta chain was found in a study of T cells expressing NK-cell markers (dated by TCRdb to about 2020). Describing the broader study: TCR beta-chain repertoires were profiled in sorted CD3+CD56+NKG2C+, CD3+CD56+NKG2C- and CD3+CD56-NKG2C+ T-cell subsets from fewer than 10 donors. Of the eight sequenced donors, seven were found to be HCMV-seropositive and one was found to be HCMV-seronegative. The eight sequenced donors were randomly selected healthy volunteers, three men and five women. Sequencing of the libraries produced 2 x 150 bp reads on Illumina HiSeq 2000/2500, MiSeq or NextSeq.

HCMV-specific IgG was detected in serum with a commercial ELISA kit to determine HCMV serostatus. Ficoll density gradient centrifugation was used to isolate peripheral blood mononuclear cells from blood. The full study reports these points: It remained unclear whether the expanded NKG2C-expressing T cell clones were specific for HCMV antigens. In 6 or 7 donors, the dominant CD3+CD56+NKG2C+ clonotypes ranked among the top 10 CD8+ clonotypes, making up roughly 1.0-8% of CD8+ T cells. Those dominant clonotypes were again the most abundant among CD3+CD56-NKG2C+ cells in several donors, at about 25-60.1%.

The instrument was an Illumina HiSeq 2000. TCR beta cDNA libraries were made by 5'RACE template switching that added a universal primer site and unique molecular identifiers. cDNA synthesis was primed from the TCR beta constant segment and was followed by two successive PCR amplification steps. The original methods were these. Reads were demultiplexed and grouped by UMI with MIGEC, and clonotypes were assembled and quantified with MiTCR. To remove erroneous sequences, TCR cDNA sequences were retained only when supported by two or more reads. The tcR package was used for downstream repertoire analysis, and clonotypes were matched between fractions using CDR3 nucleotide sequence together with V segment. VDJmatch was used to annotate antigen specificity against VDJdb, with one amino acid substitution in CDR3 permitted. After TCRdb reprocessed the reads, each CDR3 protein sequence was kept as one row, without DNA. The V and J calls and clone size come from TCRdb's table, not from the authors' own analysis. The sample table includes about 460,000 distinct CDR3 sequences. The ten largest clones represent under 1.5% of the sample.

The germline V gene specifies KGHDR as CDR1 and SFDVKD as CDR2. From cysteine to phenylalanine, the CDR3 is 16 amino acids long. Only the protein sequence is given. On this clonotype: The target of this receptor is not known.

This sequence originates from a woman aged 45-65 years in good health. Donor details come from another sample of the same person, matched by shared clones. The chain couples TRBV24-1 to TRBJ2-3; the TCRdb D gene call, TRBD2, has no DNA to confirm it. The sample consisted of blood T cells: a sorted CD56 or NKG2C T cell subset, CD4+ or CD8+ T cells, or bulk PBMC T cells (not recorded which). This receptor has the CDR3 CATSDPSGPVTDTQYF.